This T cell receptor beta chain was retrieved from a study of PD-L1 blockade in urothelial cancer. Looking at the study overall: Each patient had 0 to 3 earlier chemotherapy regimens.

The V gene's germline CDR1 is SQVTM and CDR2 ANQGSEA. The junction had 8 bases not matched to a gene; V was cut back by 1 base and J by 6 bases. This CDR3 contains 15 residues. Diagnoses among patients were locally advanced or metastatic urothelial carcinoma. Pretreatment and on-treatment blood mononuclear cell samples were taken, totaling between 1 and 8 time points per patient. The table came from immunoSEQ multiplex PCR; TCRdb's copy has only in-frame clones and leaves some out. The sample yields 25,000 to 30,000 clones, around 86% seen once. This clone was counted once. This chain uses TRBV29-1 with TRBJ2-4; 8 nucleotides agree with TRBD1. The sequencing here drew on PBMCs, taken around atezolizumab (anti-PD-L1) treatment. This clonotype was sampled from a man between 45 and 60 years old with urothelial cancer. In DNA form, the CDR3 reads TGCAGCGTTGAAGGAGCCCGGACAGGGATAAACATTCAGTACTTC. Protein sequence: CSVEGARTGINIQYF.